What follows are 2 T cell receptor beta chains derived from one specimen sequenced in a study of T-cell reconstitution after alpha-beta-depleted transplantation in children. This sample's TCRbeta library carried unique molecular identifier barcodes. TCRdb analysed the PCR reads with MiXCR anew, one entry per CDR3 protein. The sample comprises fewer than 500,000 distinct CDR3 sequences, about 45% of which are singletons, and 27% rests with the top ten. This sample comprised PBMCs, obtained before TCRalphabeta/CD19-depleted stem cell transplant. The receptors stem from a girl aged 2 to 10 with aplastic anemia, due to receive a stem cell transplant.

V usage is TRBV20-1 and J usage is TRBJ1-1, with D perhaps matching TRBD1 (5 bases). Per germline, CDR1 DFQATT and CDR2 SNEGSKA (reference sequence). Trimming pared 5 bases from V and 11 bases from J, leaving 24 bases between. CDR3 size: 14 residues. The CDR3 protein is CSAPQGNFGKGAFF. CDR3 DNA sequence: TGCAGTGCTCCGCAGGGAAACTTTGGGAAAGGGGCTTTCTTT.

The chain carries TRBV11-3 and TRBJ2-1; D might be TRBD1 (5 bases). V shed 2 bases and J shed 10 bases, with 12 bases lying between them. This CDR3 spans 13 amino acids. Germline values: CDR1 SGHNT, CDR2 YENEEA. CDR3 sequence reads: CASSLRTRGEQFF. The CDR3 nucleotides read TGTGCCAGCAGCTTAAGGACACGTGGCGAGCAGTTCTTC. Supplemented by reference TRBV11-3 and TRBJ2-1, the full variable domain reads EAGVVQSPRYKIIEKKQPVAFWCNPISGHNTLYWYLQNLGQGPELLIRYENEEAVDDSQLPKDRFSAERLKGVDSTLKIQPAELGDSAVYLCASSLRTRGEQFFGPGTRLTVL.